The entry that follows covers one T cell receptor (beta chain) sequence. Other DNA sequences of this sample code for an identical CDR3. Original methodology: Reference gene primer amplification in the assay estimated nucleated cell counts. The protocol was immunoSEQ multiplex PCR, while the TCRdb copy is restricted to in-frame clones and leaves out a portion. V, J and clone size are those of that table, while D and trimming were read from the DNA. The sample lists about 260,000 clones; more than 75% were seen once. The sample belongs to a study of blood T cell repertoires in COVID-19. Background on the study: Specimens from acute and convalescent COVID-19 originated in the United States, Italy and Spain. T cells, B-cell-depleted T cells, or PBMCs supplied cDNA or gDNA.

Germline CDR1 reads MDHEN; CDR2 reads SYDVKM. Deletions cut 6 bases from V and 3 bases from J, with 3 bases between. This CDR3 has 10 residues. The clonotype was recovered from a woman in her 50s with acute or convalescent COVID-19. Source material: peripheral blood. J is TRBJ2-7 and V is TRBV28; no firm D call. In DNA, the CDR3 is TGTGCCAGCAGCCACTACGAGCAGTACTTC. Encoded protein: CASSHYEQYF.